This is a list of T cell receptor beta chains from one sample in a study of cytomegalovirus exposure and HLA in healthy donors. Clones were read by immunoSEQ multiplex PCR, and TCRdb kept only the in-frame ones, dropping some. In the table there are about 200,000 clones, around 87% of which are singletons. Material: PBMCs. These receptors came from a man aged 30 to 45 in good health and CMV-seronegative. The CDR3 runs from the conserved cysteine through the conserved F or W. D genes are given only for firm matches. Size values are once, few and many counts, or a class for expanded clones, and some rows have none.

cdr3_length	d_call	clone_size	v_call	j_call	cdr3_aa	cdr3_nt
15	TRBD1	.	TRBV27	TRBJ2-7	CASSPGQGRAYEQYF	TGTGCCAGCAGTCCAGGACAGGGTAGGGCCTACGAGCAGTACTTC
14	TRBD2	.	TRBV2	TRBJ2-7	CASRYGTSSGEQYF	TGTGCCAGCAGATACGGGACTAGCTCGGGGGAGCAGTACTTC
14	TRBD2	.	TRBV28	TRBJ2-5	CASSLTGLSSTQYF	TGTGCCAGCAGTTTAACGGGACTATCGTCGACCCAGTACTTC
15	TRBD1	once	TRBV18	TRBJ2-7	CASSRTRDRDYEQYF	TGTGCCAGCTCACGGACCCGGGACAGGGATTACGAGCAGTACTTC
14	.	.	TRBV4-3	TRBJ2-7	CASSQAAGSYEQYF	TGCGCCAGCAGCCAAGCGGCGGGATCCTACGAGCAGTACTTC
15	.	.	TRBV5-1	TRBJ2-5	CASSFSGAYQETQYF	TGCGCCAGCAGCTTCAGTGGAGCCTACCAAGAGACCCAGTACTTC
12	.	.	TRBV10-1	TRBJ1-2	CASTLPGYGYTF	TGCGCCAGCACCCTGCCAGGTTATGGCTACACCTTC
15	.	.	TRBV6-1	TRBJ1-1	CASSEARIAYTEAFF	TGTGCCAGCAGTGAAGCGCGGATAGCATATACTGAAGCTTTCTTT
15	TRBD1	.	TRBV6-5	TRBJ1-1	CASRIFRTGNTEAFF	TGTGCCAGCAGAATATTCCGGACAGGGAACACTGAAGCTTTCTTT
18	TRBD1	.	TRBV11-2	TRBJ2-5	CASSLVGLVRGPGETQYF	TGTGCCAGCAGCTTAGTAGGTTTAGTCAGGGGGCCGGGAGAGACCCAGTACTTC
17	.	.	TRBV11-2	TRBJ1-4	CASSLSIPQAINEKLFF	TGTGCCAGCAGCTTATCCATACCACAGGCTATCAATGAAAAACTGTTTTTT
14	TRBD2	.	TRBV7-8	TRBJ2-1	CASSFGTRYNEQFF	TGTGCCAGCAGCTTCGGGACTAGGTACAATGAGCAGTTCTTC
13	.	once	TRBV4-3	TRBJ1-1	CASSQGQNTEAFF	TGCGCCAGCAGCCAAGGACAGAACACTGAAGCTTTCTTT
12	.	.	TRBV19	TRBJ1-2	CASRPDSYGYTF	TGTGCCAGTAGGCCCGACAGCTATGGCTACACCTTC
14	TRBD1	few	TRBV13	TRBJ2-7	CASSTGTGYYEQYF	TGTGCCAGCAGCACCGGGACAGGGTACTACGAGCAGTACTTC
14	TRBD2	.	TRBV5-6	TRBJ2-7	CASSPSGGRYEQYF	TGTGCCAGCAGCCCTAGCGGGGGCCGCTACGAGCAGTACTTC
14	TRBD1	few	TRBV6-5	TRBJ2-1	CASSPGTGYDEQFF	TGTGCCAGCAGTCCCGGGACAGGGTATGATGAGCAGTTCTTC
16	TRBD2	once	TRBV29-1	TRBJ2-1	CSVRNGLAVSYNEQFF	TGCAGCGTTCGAAACGGACTAGCGGTCTCCTACAATGAGCAGTTCTTC
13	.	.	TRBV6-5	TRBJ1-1	CASTVGSNTEAFF	TGTGCCAGCACCGTGGGCAGCAACACTGAAGCTTTCTTT
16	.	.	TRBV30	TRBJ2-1	CAWTPLTGSSYNEQFF	TGTGCCTGGACCCCCCTGACCGGGAGCTCCTACAATGAGCAGTTCTTC
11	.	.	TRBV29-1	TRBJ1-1	CSGSEDTEAFF	TGCAGCGGTAGTGAAGACACTGAAGCTTTCTTT
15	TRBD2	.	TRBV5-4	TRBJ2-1	CASSPSGSSYNEQFF	TGTGCCAGCAGCCCCAGCGGGAGCTCCTACAATGAGCAGTTCTTC
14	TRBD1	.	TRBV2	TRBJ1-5	CASSSQGPNQPQHF	TGTGCCAGCAGTTCACAGGGGCCCAATCAGCCCCAGCATTTT
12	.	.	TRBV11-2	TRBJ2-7	CASSFGGDEQYF	TGTGCCAGCAGCTTCGGAGGGGACGAGCAGTACTTC
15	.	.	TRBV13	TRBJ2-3	CASSRAASLTDTQYF	TGTGCCAGCTCCCGTGCGGCGAGCCTCACAGATACGCAGTATTTT
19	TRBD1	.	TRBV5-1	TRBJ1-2	CASSVNRDRAETPNYGYTF	TGCGCCAGCAGCGTGAACCGGGACAGGGCCGAAACCCCTAACTATGGCTACACCTTC
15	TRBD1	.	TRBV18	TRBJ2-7	CASSPPSGTGYEQYF	TGTGCCAGCTCACCACCGTCAGGGACAGGGTACGAGCAGTACTTC
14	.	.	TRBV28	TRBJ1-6	CASSQEELDSPLHF	TGTGCCAGCAGCCAGGAGGAGTTGGATTCACCCCTCCACTTT
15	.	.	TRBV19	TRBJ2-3	CASRQPGFVTDTQYF	TGTGCCAGTAGACAGCCAGGGTTCGTCACAGATACGCAGTATTTC
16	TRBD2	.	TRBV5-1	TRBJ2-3	CASSTGLAGTTDTQYF	TGCGCCAGCAGCACCGGACTAGCGGGGACCACAGATACGCAGTATTTT
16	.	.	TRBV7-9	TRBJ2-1	CASSWPGFGLDNEQFF	TGTGCCAGCAGCTGGCCAGGGTTCGGGCTCGACAATGAGCAGTTCTTC
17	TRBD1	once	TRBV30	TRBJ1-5	CAWSAPRDRPSNQPQHF	TGTGCCTGGAGTGCCCCCCGGGACAGGCCCAGCAATCAGCCCCAGCATTTT
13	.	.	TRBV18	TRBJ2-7	CASSTETSYEQYF	TGTGCCAGCTCGACGGAGACCTCCTACGAGCAGTACTTC
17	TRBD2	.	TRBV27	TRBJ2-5	CASSLRGGGLARETQYF	TGTGCCAGCAGTTTGCGGGGGGGCGGTTTAGCAAGAGAGACCCAGTACTTC
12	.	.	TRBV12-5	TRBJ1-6	CASGLGNSPLHF	TGTGCTAGTGGCCTCGGGAATTCACCCCTCCACTTT
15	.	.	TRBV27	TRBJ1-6	CASSRTDSYNSPLHF	TGTGCCAGCAGTAGGACAGACTCCTATAATTCACCCCTCCACTTT
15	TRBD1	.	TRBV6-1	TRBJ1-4	CASSHRTGGDEKLFF	TGTGCCAGCAGCCACCGGACAGGGGGAGATGAAAAACTGTTTTTT